This entry lists 18 T cell receptor beta chains sequenced from one sample in a study of chemoradiotherapy in HPV16-positive cancers. TCRdb's copy holds only in-frame clones and misses some; the assay was immunoSEQ multiplex PCR. The sample lists approximately 7,800 clones; around three quarters were seen once. The sample was gathered from a patient who underwent chemoradiotherapy. The origin of the receptors is a human donor with HPV-associated anogenital cancer.

The table lists this clone with a few counts. V gene TRBV30 combines with J gene TRBJ1-2; D is uncertain. V lost 2 bases to trimming and J lost 3 bases, with 7 bases between them. Per germline, CDR1 GTSNPN and CDR2 SVGIG (reference sequence). This CDR3 contains 12 residues. The CDR3 nucleotides are TGTGCCTGGAGTCCCGCTTACTATGGCTACACCTTC. It codes for CAWSPAYYGYTF.

This sequence joins TRBV28 and TRBJ1-5, with TRBD1 identical over 9 bases. CDR1 and CDR2 from the germline V gene are MDHEN and SYDVKM. The CDR3 is 16 amino acids. The ends lost 3 bases at V and 2 bases at J; junction bases unmatched: 5. CDR3 protein: CASSLTGGGGNQPQHF. Here the CDR3 DNA reads TGTGCCAGCAGTTTGACAGGGGGAGGTGGCAATCAGCCCCAGCATTTT.

This chain links TRBV5-1 with TRBJ2-7; D is uncertain. Germline-derived CDR1 and CDR2 are SGHRS and YFSETQ. The V gene lost 0 bases and the J gene lost 0 bases, with 7 bases spanning the gap. This CDR3 region has 14 residues. The CDR3 DNA sequence: TGCGCCAGCAGCTTGGGCATTAGCTCCTACGAGCAGTACTTC. It translates to CASSLGISSYEQYF.

The genes are TRBV6-1 and TRBJ2-6, with D perhaps TRBD1 or TRBD2 (6 bases each). The CDR3 is 17 residues long. The germline gives CDR1 MNHNS, CDR2 SASEGT. The V and J ends lost 1 base and 0 bases respectively, with 10 bases between them. The CDR3 loop is CASSEGLGGSGANVLTF. The CDR3 DNA reads as TGTGCCAGCAGTGAAGGACTAGGGGGCTCTGGGGCCAACGTCCTGACTTTC.

The chain has TRBV7-2 and TRBJ1-4; D is unresolved. This CDR3 is built from 13 residues. CDR1 is SGHTA, CDR2 FQGNSA, per germline. Trimming took 2 bases from V and 8 from J, leaving 9 bases between them. The CDR3 region is CASSLNSREKLFF. In nucleotides, the CDR3 is TGTGCCAGCAGCTTAAACTCCAGGGAAAAACTGTTTTTT.

The chain has TRBV6-6 and TRBJ2-7, with TRBD1 matching 10 bases. Germline V gives CDR1 MNHNY, CDR2 SVGAGI (reference sequence). With V trimmed by 5 bases and J by 6 bases, 10 bases remained unmatched. The CDR3 sequence is 15 residues long. The CDR3 DNA reads TGTGCCAGCAGTGGGGGGGGACAGGGGCTTTCCGAGCAGTACTTC. It yields the protein CASSGGGQGLSEQYF.

The chain is built from TRBV7-9 and TRBJ2-2; D perhaps matches TRBD2 (6 bases). The CDR3 length is 16 residues. V lost 5 bases, J lost 4 bases, and 17 bases lay in between. Germline assignment: CDR1 SEHNR and CDR2 FQNEAQ (reference sequence). CDR3 bases: TGTGCCAGCAGCCAAACCCGGGGGAGTAGCACCGGGGAGCTGTTTTTT. This translates into CASSQTRGSSTGELFF.

This chain connects TRBV11-2 to TRBJ2-7; D is ambiguous. This CDR3 is 13 amino acids long. Per germline, CDR1 SGHAT and CDR2 FQNNGV. V was clipped by 2 bases and J by 4 bases, with 9 bases between them. The CDR3 sequence is CASSLLSQYEQYF. The CDR3, as DNA: TGTGCCAGCAGCTTACTATCCCAGTACGAGCAGTACTTC. The full variable domain, in which reference TRBV11-2 and TRBJ2-7 provide the parts outside the CDR3, is EAGVAQSPRYKIIEKRQSVAFWCNPISGHATLYWYQQILGQGPKLLIQFQNNGVVDDSQLPKDRFSAERLKGVDSTLKIQPAKLEDSAVYLCASSLLSQYEQYFGPGTRLTVT.

V is TRBV30 and J is TRBJ2-1; possibly TRBD1 or TRBD2 for D (6 bases each). The CDR3 sequence is 13 residues long. CDR1 is GTSNPN and CDR2 is SVGIG in the germline V gene (reference sequence). Trimming took 2 bases from V and 8 from J, leaving 13 bases between them. CDR3 amino acids: CAWSQGRIDEQFF. CDR3 DNA: TGTGCCTGGAGTCAGGGGAGGATCGATGAGCAGTTCTTC.

The chain links TRBV27 to TRBJ2-7, with 7 nucleotides matching TRBD1. Per germline, CDR1 MNHEY and CDR2 SMNVEV (reference sequence). The CDR3 is 17 amino acids. V shed 8 bases and J 4 bases; nucleotides not matched to a gene: 20. The CDR3 sequence is CASLDAWDRVQEYEQYF. CDR3 coding DNA: TGTGCCAGCTTAGATGCGTGGGACAGAGTCCAAGAATACGAGCAGTACTTC.

This clone was recorded only once. The V call is TRBV5-1, the J call TRBJ2-5; 9 bases align to TRBD1. Per germline, CDR1 SGHRS and CDR2 YFSETQ. The CDR3 spans 17 residues. V trimming: 4 bases; J trimming: 7 bases; junction bases outside the gene matches: 17. The CDR3 nucleotides read TGCGCCAGCAGCCCAATCGACAGGGGGAGGACCCTCGGGACCCAGTACTTC. Translation gives CASSPIDRGRTLGTQYF.

The chain has TRBV5-6 and TRBJ2-6; D gene unclear. Trimming shortened V by 6 bases and J by 2 bases, and 6 bases separated the two germline ends. The CDR3 is 13 amino acids. Per germline, CDR1 SGHDT and CDR2 YYEEEE. CDR3 coding DNA: TGTGCCAGCACCCGAGCTGGGGCCAACGTCCTGACTTTC. The encoded protein is CASTRAGANVLTF.

The rearrangement joins TRBV2 to TRBJ2-1, with 10 nucleotides matching TRBD1. In germline, CDR1 is SNHLY, CDR2 FYNNEI. This CDR3 has 16 amino acids. Losses at the gene ends were 6 bases for V and 7 bases for J; bases not matched to a gene: 12. CDR3 loop: CASSNEWDRGGNEQFF. The DNA for the CDR3 is TGTGCCAGCAGCAATGAGTGGGACAGGGGTGGTAATGAGCAGTTCTTC.

The chain links TRBV27 to TRBJ2-1; 13 positions agree with TRBD2. Trimming removed 6 bases from V and 9 bases from J; junction bases left unmatched: 11. The germline CDR1 and CDR2 sequences are MNHEY and SMNVEV (reference sequence). CDR3 length equals 16 residues. The CDR3, as DNA: TGTGCCAGCAGGGAACTAGCGGGAGGGGTCCTCAGTGAGCAGTTCTTC. Translating gives CASRELAGGVLSEQFF.

The chain links TRBV7-9 to TRBJ1-3, with a tentative D call TRBD1 (5 bases). The CDR3 has 12 amino acids. The germline V and J ends were trimmed by 5 bases and 11 bases, with 13 bases remaining between them. The germline V gene has CDR1 SEHNR and CDR2 FQNEAQ (reference sequence). In DNA, the CDR3 is TGTGCCAGCAGCGAACTTCAGGGCCCCATATATTTT. It translates to CASSELQGPIYF.

V and J are TRBV13 and TRBJ2-1, with 11 positions matching TRBD2. V shed 5 bases and J 4 bases; nucleotides not matched to a gene: 1. Germline assignment: CDR1 PRHDT and CDR2 FYEKMQ (reference sequence). The CDR3 consists of 14 residues. The CDR3 coding sequence is TGTGCCAGCAGCCTAGCGGGAGGTTACAATGAGCAGTTCTTC. Translation gives CASSLAGGYNEQFF. The full variable domain, its missing parts supplied by reference TRBV13 and TRBJ2-1, is AAGVIQSPRHLIKEKRETATLKCYPIPRHDTVYWYQQGPGQDPQFLISFYEKMQSDKGSIPDRFSAQQFSDYHSELNMSSLELGDSALYFCASSLAGGYNEQFFGPGTRLTVL.

The chain links TRBV6-5 to TRBJ2-3, with 9 bases identical to TRBD2. With V trimmed by 6 bases and J by 6 bases, 7 bases remained unmatched. This CDR3 region has 14 residues. From germline, CDR1 is MNHEY and CDR2 SVGAGI. Here the CDR3 reads CASRPGLAIDTQYF. As DNA, the CDR3 is TGTGCCAGCAGACCGGGACTAGCCATCGATACGCAGTATTTT.

This sequence joins TRBV28 and TRBJ2-7, with 9 nucleotides matching TRBD1. V shed 4 bases, J shed 3 bases, and the junction held 4 bases outside the gene matches. From germline, CDR1 is MDHEN and CDR2 SYDVKM. This CDR3 spans 14 amino acids. This chain's CDR3 is CASSSGQGSYEQYF. CDR3 DNA: TGTGCCAGCAGTTCGGGACAGGGTAGCTACGAGCAGTACTTC.